These 14 T cell receptor beta chains share one sample of origin, sequenced in a study of blood T cells in healthy people across ages. The authors ran a second PCR of 7 to 11 cycles using a sample-barcoded 5' primer and a J-beta primer mix. In TCRdb, the 5' RACE reads were re-called with MiXCR into one record per CDR3 protein. The profile shows about 1.1 million distinct CDR3 sequences, roughly two fifths of them singletons. Sequences were obtained from blood. The receptor source for this set is a man between 18 and 29 years old in good health.

The chain joins TRBV27 to TRBJ1-2, with D possibly being TRBD1 (6 bases). The CDR3 spans 15 residues. The V end was cut by 4 bases, the J end by 3 bases, with 15 bases between. Germline values: CDR1 MNHEY, CDR2 SMNVEV (reference sequence). CDR3 sequence (DNA): TGTGCCAGCAGTTCGTCACAGGGAAGGTACTATGGCTACACCTTC. Protein sequence: CASSSSQGRYYGYTF.

This clonotype was counted a few times. The chain uses TRBV29-1 and TRBJ1-6, with TRBD1 as a possible D gene (6 bases). V lost 5 bases, J lost 6 bases, and 11 bases lay in between. CDR1 and CDR2 (germline): SQVTM, ANQGSEA. The CDR3 has 13 amino acids. CDR3 in DNA: TGCAGCGTTCGACAGGAGGGTAATTCACCCCTCCACTTT. Translated: CSVRQEGNSPLHF. Full variable domain (remainder filled in from reference TRBV29-1 and TRBJ1-6): SAVISQKPSRDICQRGTSLTIQCQVDSQVTMMFWYRQQPGQSLTLIATANQGSEATYESGFVIDKFPISRPNLTFSTLTVSNMSPEDSSIYLCSVRQEGNSPLHFGNGTRLTVT.

This chain links TRBV20-1 with TRBJ2-1; no reliable D call. CDR1 DFQATT and CDR2 SNEGSKA come from the germline V gene (reference sequence). V was shortened by 1 base and J by 2 bases, with 9 bases between the two germline ends. The CDR3 loop spans 14 amino acids. The CDR3 sequence is CSARGRVAYNEQFF. As DNA, the CDR3 is TGCAGTGCTAGAGGCCGGGTAGCCTACAATGAGCAGTTCTTC.

The chain has TRBV12-3 or TRBV12-4 and TRBJ2-2; 7 bases are shared with TRBD2. The CDR3 covers 15 residues. Unmatched junction bases numbered 6, after V lost 6 bases and J lost 2 bases. The CDR3 protein is CASRISGENTGELFF. In nucleotides, the CDR3 is TGTGCCAGCAGGATCAGCGGGGAAAACACCGGGGAGCTGTTTTTT.

The V call is TRBV12-3 or TRBV12-4, the J call TRBJ2-6; the D gene is possibly TRBD2 (6 bases). The CDR3 runs 16 residues. The V gene lost 7 bases and the J gene lost 2 bases, with 15 bases spanning the gap. In DNA form, the CDR3 reads TGTGCCAGCACCCGACGGGACTCCCCTGGGGCCAACGTCCTGACTTTC. Translating it yields CASTRRDSPGANVLTF.

This chain links TRBV27 with TRBJ1-1; D ambiguous. The germline V gene has CDR1 MNHEY and CDR2 SMNVEV (reference sequence). The CDR3 extends over 13 amino acids. Trimming cost V 0 bases and J 6 bases, with 8 bases left between them. As DNA, the CDR3 is TGTGCCAGCAGTTTATCTAAGGGTTCTGAAGCTTTCTTT. As protein: CASSLSKGSEAFF.

The chain links TRBV20-1 to TRBJ2-5; possibly TRBD1 for D (7 bases). The assigned J gene may be wrong: the sequence end matches TRBJ2-7 better. This CDR3 region has 15 residues. The germline V gene has CDR1 DFQATT and CDR2 SNEGSKA (reference sequence). The CDR3 DNA reads TGCAGTGCTAGAGACCGACAGGGAGGTGCCTACGAGCAGTACTTC. Translated: CSARDRQGGAYEQYF.

This clonotype came up many times. This rearrangement joins TRBV20-1 to TRBJ2-1, with TRBD2 as a possible D gene (6 bases). Germline CDR1 DFQATT, CDR2 SNEGSKA (reference sequence). CDR3 length equals 12 residues. Trimming pared 6 bases from V and 6 bases from J, leaving 12 bases between. This CDR3 reads CSAVTRINEQFF. CDR3 sequence (DNA): TGCAGTGCGGTGACTAGGATCAATGAGCAGTTCTTC.

The chain is built from TRBV4-3 and TRBJ2-1; unclear D gene. Germline V gene lookup returns CDR1 LGHNA and CDR2 YSLEER. This CDR3 has 16 residues. V lost 1 base to trimming and J lost 0 bases, with 10 bases between them. CDR3 sequence reads: CASSQGLRPSYNEQFF. The CDR3 DNA sequence: TGCGCCAGCAGCCAAGGGCTCCGTCCCTCCTACAATGAGCAGTTCTTC.

The rearrangement uses TRBV5-1 and TRBJ1-1; TRBD1 might be the D (5 bases). Germline V gives CDR1 SGHRS, CDR2 YFSETQ. V was trimmed by 0 bases and J by 6 bases, leaving 15 bases between them. The CDR3 extends over 15 amino acids. In DNA, the CDR3 is TGCGCCAGCAGCTTGGTAGGGGAGACGGGCGCTGAAGCTTTCTTT. It specifies CASSLVGETGAEAFF.

The rearrangement uses TRBV5-1 and TRBJ2-5, with unresolved D. Trimming took 0 bases from V and 11 from J, leaving 23 bases between them. The CDR3 contains 16 residues. Germline V lookup: CDR1 SGHRS, CDR2 YFSETQ. The CDR3 DNA sequence: TGCGCCAGCAGCTTGGACCTTAGTTTTGGTGACAATGAGCAGTACTTC. This codes for CASSLDLSFGDNEQYF.

The chain couples TRBV7-2 to TRBJ1-5; D is uncertain. V was clipped by 1 base and J by 0 bases, with 16 bases between them. CDR3 length equals 18 residues. Per the germline V gene, CDR1 is SGHTA and CDR2 is FQGNSA. CDR3 DNA: TGTGCCAGCAGCTTAGATCAGCCAGAAACTTATAGCAATCAGCCCCAGCATTTT. Its protein product is CASSLDQPETYSNQPQHF.

The chain combines TRBV6-2 or TRBV6-3 with TRBJ2-2; no clear D gene. CDR1 is MNHEY, CDR2 SVGEGT, per germline. This CDR3 comprises 14 residues. V lost 3 bases to trimming and J lost 7 bases, with 12 bases between them. CDR3 DNA: TGTGCCAGCAGTTATCCCGTCCTGCTCGGGGAGCTGTTTTTT. It encodes CASSYPVLLGELFF.

This clonotype came up many times. The V and J genes are TRBV25-1 and TRBJ1-5, with 8 bases matching TRBD1. Trimming removed 6 bases from V and 6 bases from J; junction bases left unmatched: 4. The germline CDR1 and CDR2 sequences are MGHDK and SYGVNS. The CDR3 spans 13 residues. CDR3 DNA: TGTGCCAGCAGCTTGACAGGGGTTCAGCCCCAGCATTTT. Its protein product is CASSLTGVQPQHF.